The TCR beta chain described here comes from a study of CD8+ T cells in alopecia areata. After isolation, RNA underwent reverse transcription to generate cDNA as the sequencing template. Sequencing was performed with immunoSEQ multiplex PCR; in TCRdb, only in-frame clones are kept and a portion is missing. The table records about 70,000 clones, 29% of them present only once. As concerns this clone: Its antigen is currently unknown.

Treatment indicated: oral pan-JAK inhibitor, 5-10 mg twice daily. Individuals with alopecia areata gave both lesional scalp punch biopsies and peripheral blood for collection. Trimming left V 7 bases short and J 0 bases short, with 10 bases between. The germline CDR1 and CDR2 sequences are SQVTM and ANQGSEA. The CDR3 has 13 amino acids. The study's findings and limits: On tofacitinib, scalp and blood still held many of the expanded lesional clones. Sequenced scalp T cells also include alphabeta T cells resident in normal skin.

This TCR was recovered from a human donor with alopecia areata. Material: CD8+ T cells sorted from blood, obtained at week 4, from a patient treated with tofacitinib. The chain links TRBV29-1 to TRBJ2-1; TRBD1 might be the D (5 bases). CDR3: CSGRQSSYNEQFF. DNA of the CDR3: TGCAGCGGTAGACAGAGCTCCTACAATGAGCAGTTCTTC.